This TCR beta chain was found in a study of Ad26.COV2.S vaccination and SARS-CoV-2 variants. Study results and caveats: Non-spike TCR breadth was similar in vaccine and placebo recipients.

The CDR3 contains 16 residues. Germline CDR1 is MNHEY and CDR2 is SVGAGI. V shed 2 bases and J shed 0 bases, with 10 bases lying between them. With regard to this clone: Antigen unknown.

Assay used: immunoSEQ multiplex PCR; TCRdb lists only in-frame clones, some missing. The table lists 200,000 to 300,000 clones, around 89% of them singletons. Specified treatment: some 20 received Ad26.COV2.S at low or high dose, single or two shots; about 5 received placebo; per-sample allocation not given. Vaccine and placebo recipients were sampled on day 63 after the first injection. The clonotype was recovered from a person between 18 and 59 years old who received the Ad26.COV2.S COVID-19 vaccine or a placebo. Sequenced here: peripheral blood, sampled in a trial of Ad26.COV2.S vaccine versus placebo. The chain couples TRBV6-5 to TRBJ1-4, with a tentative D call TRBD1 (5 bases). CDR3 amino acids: CASSYRGGPTNEKLFF. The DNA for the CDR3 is TGTGCCAGCAGTTACAGGGGCGGTCCAACTAATGAAAAACTGTTTTTT.